This T cell receptor (beta chain) was profiled in a study of blood T cell repertoires in COVID-19. Sequencing used immunoSEQ multiplex PCR; TCRdb keeps in-frame clones, though not all of them. The repertoire holds more than 75,000 clones, about 91% seen once, with more than 4.5% in the top ten. The CDR3 is 14 residues long. The trim removed 5 bases at V and 11 bases at J, leaving 11 bases unmatched. Per the germline V gene, CDR1 is SGHTA and CDR2 is FQGNSA. This clone was counted a single time. This clonotype originated in a woman of 80 years or more with acute or convalescent COVID-19. This chain links TRBV7-2 with TRBJ1-5; 8 bases agree with TRBD1. Sequenced: peripheral blood. The CDR3 sequence is CASSEDRGPLAQHF. CDR3 sequence (DNA): TGTGCCAGCAGCGAAGACAGGGGTCCTTTGGCCCAGCATTTT.